Below, 22 T cell receptor beta chains from the same sample are listed, as sequenced in a study of cytomegalovirus exposure and HLA in healthy donors. PCR amplification relied on 60 Vbeta primers (plus 13 Jbeta primers). Only in-frame clones appear in the TCRdb table, and some are missing; sequencing was by immunoSEQ multiplex PCR. This sample has approximately 200,000 clones, with approximately 80% found just once. Input material: PBMCs. All receptors come from a girl aged 2 to 10 in good health and CMV-seronegative.

This clone was counted a single time. The rearrangement joins TRBV4-1 to TRBJ2-7; unclear D gene. The V and J ends lost 1 base and 9 bases respectively, with 13 bases between them. Germline V gene sequence: CDR1 MGHRA, CDR2 YSYEKL. The CDR3 contains 13 residues. Here the CDR3 DNA reads TGCGCCAGCAGCCAAGGCCTAACCCCCTTGCAGTACTTC. It specifies CASSQGLTPLQYF.

The J gene is TRBJ1-1, the V gene TRBV13; possibly TRBD1 for D (5 bases). Trimming removed 8 bases at V and 11 bases at J, with 15 bases between. This CDR3 contains 11 residues. Germline loops: CDR1 PRHDT, CDR2 FYEKMQ (reference sequence). The CDR3 spells CASSGLDTAFF. The CDR3 DNA reads TGTGCCAGCTCAGGGCTTGATACCGCTTTCTTT.

This clone was counted a single time. V gene TRBV6-1 combines with J gene TRBJ2-7; 12 bases agree with TRBD2. The CDR3 has 16 residues. Germline CDR1 is MNHNS and CDR2 is SASEGT. J lost 6 bases, V lost 3 bases, and 9 bases had no gene match. In DNA, the CDR3 is TGTGCCAGCAGTGAGCCGTCTAGCGGGGGGGGGCTCGAGCAGTACTTC. Its translation is CASSEPSSGGGLEQYF.

This sequence joins TRBV19 and TRBJ1-5; TRBD1 might be the D (5 bases). Germline V gives CDR1 LNHDA, CDR2 SQIVND (reference sequence). Trimming took 7 bases from V and 9 from J, leaving 16 bases between them. The CDR3 extends over 13 amino acids. CDR3 protein: CASTDRSGAPQHF. The CDR3 nucleotides read TGTGCCAGTACCGACAGATCGGGCGCGCCCCAGCATTTT.

This sequence joins TRBV6-6 and TRBJ1-5; maybe TRBD1 (6 bases). The CDR3 has 16 amino acids. The V gene lost 2 bases and the J gene lost 3 bases, with 14 bases spanning the gap. Looked up from germline, CDR1 is MNHNY and CDR2 is SVGAGI (reference sequence). The CDR3, as DNA: TGTGCCAGCAGTTACGAAACACAGGGTCCCAATCAGCCCCAGCATTTT. This codes for CASSYETQGPNQPQHF.

The V and J genes are TRBV7-9 and TRBJ2-7; D is possibly TRBD1 (6 bases). This CDR3 comprises 15 residues. In germline, CDR1 is SEHNR, CDR2 FQNEAQ (reference sequence). Trimming pared 6 bases from V and 2 bases from J, leaving 17 bases between. The CDR3 loop is CASSPTGTPTYEQYF. Written as DNA, the CDR3 is TGTGCCAGCAGTCCGACCGGGACACCGACCTACGAGCAGTACTTC.

This clone appeared once. The chain employs TRBV11-2 and TRBJ2-3, with D possibly TRBD2 on 7 matching bases. Trimming left V 6 bases short and J 2 bases short, with 18 bases between. Germline V gene lookup returns CDR1 SGHAT and CDR2 FQNNGV. This CDR3 contains 16 residues. CDR3 nucleotides: TGTGCCAGCAGACCGGGGGGTGGGGGGGCCACAGATACGCAGTATTTT. Translating it yields CASRPGGGGATDTQYF. The variable domain in full, with the rest retrieved from reference TRBV11-2 and TRBJ2-3, is EAGVAQSPRYKIIEKRQSVAFWCNPISGHATLYWYQQILGQGPKLLIQFQNNGVVDDSQLPKDRFSAERLKGVDSTLKIQPAKLEDSAVYLCASRPGGGGATDTQYFGPGTRLTVL.

The chain uses TRBV27 and TRBJ1-1, with TRBD1 matching 12 bases. The J segment lost 7 bases and the V segment lost 10 bases, leaving 7 bases of the junction unmatched. From germline, CDR1 is MNHEY and CDR2 SMNVEV (reference sequence). CDR3 length equals 13 residues. The CDR3 is CAIPGQGANEAFF. The DNA for the CDR3 is TGTGCCATACCGGGACAGGGGGCTAATGAAGCTTTCTTT.

V and J are TRBV4-1 and TRBJ1-6; perhaps TRBD1 as D (5 bases). The V gene lost 1 base and the J gene lost 10 bases, with 23 bases spanning the gap. The CDR3 is 18 residues long. Germline CDR1 is MGHRA and CDR2 is YSYEKL. In DNA form, the CDR3 reads TGCGCCAGCAGCCAAGGGTGGGACGTGAGGAGGGCAGACTCACCCCTCCACTTT. Protein product: CASSQGWDVRRADSPLHF.

The rearrangement uses TRBV5-1 and TRBJ1-1; TRBD1 might be the D (5 bases). CDR3 length: 17 residues. V shed 2 bases and J shed 1 base, with 18 bases lying between them. Germline CDR1 reads SGHRS; CDR2 reads YFSETQ. CDR3 bases: TGCGCCAGCAGCTTTGCCGGGGGAAGGTTATCGAACACTGAAGCTTTCTTT. This translates into CASSFAGGRLSNTEAFF.

The chain's CDR3 is CASSPRLAEAKNIQYF. The CDR3 DNA follows: TGTGCCAGCTCACCACGACTAGCGGAAGCCAAAAACATTCAGTACTTC. The chain recombines TRBV18 with TRBJ2-4, with 9 bases aligning to TRBD2. V trimming: 1 base; J trimming: 0 bases; junction bases outside the gene matches: 1. Germline assignment: CDR1 KGHSH and CDR2 LQKENI. CDR3 length: 16 amino acids.

This clone was counted a few times. J is TRBJ1-3 and V is TRBV6-1; unclear D gene. The germline V gene encodes CDR1 MNHNS and CDR2 SASEGT. Trimming stripped 7 bases from V and 3 bases from J, with 13 bases between. CDR3 length equals 14 residues. This chain's CDR3 is CASTRGGGGNTIYF. DNA for the CDR3: TGTGCCAGCACCCGAGGAGGAGGTGGAAACACCATATATTTT.

The chain has TRBV6-6 and TRBJ2-1; tentatively, D is TRBD1 (5 bases). The CDR3 length is 14 residues. In germline, CDR1 is MNHNY, CDR2 SVGAGI (reference sequence). V lost 0 bases and J lost 8, with 11 bases in between. CDR3 in DNA: TGTGCCAGCAGTTACTCGACCCAGGGATATGAGCAGTTCTTC. Translation: CASSYSTQGYEQFF.

V is TRBV5-4 and J is TRBJ1-2; D perhaps matches TRBD1 (6 bases). The CDR3 runs 13 residues. V was clipped by 4 bases and J by 3 bases, with 10 bases between them. CDR1 SGHNT and CDR2 YYREEE come from the germline V gene (reference sequence). The CDR3 DNA reads as TGTGCCAGCAGCCAGGGGCCCGACTATGGCTACACCTTC. Translation: CASSQGPDYGYTF.

This clone was seen more than once but under ten times. This sequence joins TRBV29-1 and TRBJ1-2, with TRBD1 matching 8 bases. The CDR3 totals 12 residues. V gave up 4 bases and J gave up 6 bases; unmatched junction bases: 4. Germline V CDR1 and CDR2: SQVTM, ANQGSEA. CDR3 DNA sequence: TGCAGCGTTGGGACAGGGCCTGATGGCTACACCTTC. This translates into CSVGTGPDGYTF.

The V and J genes are TRBV2 and TRBJ1-5, with 9 nucleotides matching TRBD1. Germline CDR1 reads SNHLY; CDR2 reads FYNNEI. With 4 bases clipped from V and 5 bases from J, the junction kept 3 bases outside the gene matches. This CDR3 region has 14 residues. The DNA for the CDR3 is TGTGCCAGCAGTGCGCGACAGGGGGATCAGCCCCAGCATTTT. Translation: CASSARQGDQPQHF.

V usage is TRBV5-4 and J usage is TRBJ1-1; TRBD1 is a possible D gene (6 bases). The CDR3 has 15 amino acids. CDR1 and CDR2 from the germline V gene are SGHNT and YYREEE (reference sequence). Trimming pared 3 bases from V and 2 bases from J, leaving 14 bases between. The CDR3, as DNA: TGTGCCAGCAGCTCCGGGGGGGGGCCTAACACTGAAGCTTTCTTT. Translating it yields CASSSGGGPNTEAFF. The variable domain in full, with the rest retrieved from reference TRBV5-4 and TRBJ1-1, is ETGVTQSPTHLIKTRGQQVTLRCSSQSGHNTVSWYQQALGQGPQFIFQYYREEENGRGNFPPRFSGLQFPNYSSELNVNALELDDSALYLCASSSGGGPNTEAFFGQGTRLTVV.

The chain has TRBV1 and TRBJ2-3; TRBD2 is the table's D call, not checked against the DNA. TRBV1 is a listed pseudogene. This CDR3 has 12 residues. The CDR3 loop reads CTSSQGGDTQYF. Here the CDR3 DNA reads TGCACCAGCAGCCAAGGCGGGGATACGCAGTATTTT.

The chain employs TRBV27 and TRBJ1-1, with 8 bases matching TRBD1. The CDR3 runs to 13 residues. Germline loops: CDR1 MNHEY, CDR2 SMNVEV (reference sequence). With 7 bases clipped from V and 3 bases from J, the junction kept 4 bases outside the gene matches. CDR3 sequence reads: CASMQGADTEAFF. For the CDR3, the DNA is TGTGCCAGCATGCAGGGGGCGGACACTGAAGCTTTCTTT.

This clone came up a few times. The gene calls are TRBV7-9 and TRBJ2-2; D remains ambiguous. This CDR3 contains 15 residues. Trimming cost V 6 bases and J 6 bases, with 17 bases left between them. Germline V lookup: CDR1 SEHNR, CDR2 FQNEAQ (reference sequence). CDR3 loop: CASSSSKVGAGELFF. CDR3 sequence (DNA): TGTGCCAGCAGTTCGAGCAAAGTGGGCGCCGGGGAGCTGTTTTTT.

The genes are TRBV6-1 and TRBJ2-1, with a weak D call TRBD2 (5 bases). Germline V gene lookup returns CDR1 MNHNS and CDR2 SASEGT. V was pared by 0 bases and J by 7 bases, with 19 bases between. CDR3 size: 17 residues. The DNA of the CDR3 is TGTGCCAGCAGTGAAGCGCTTCAGTTTCAAAGAGGGAATGAGCAGTTCTTC. Translating it yields CASSEALQFQRGNEQFF.

The CDR3 nucleotides are TGTGCCAGTAGTACCCCAGGTAGGGGACTCGCCGGAGATACGCAGTATTTT. The encoded protein is CASSTPGRGLAGDTQYF. The chain recombines TRBV19 with TRBJ2-3; D might be TRBD2 (6 bases). V was trimmed by 4 bases and J by 5 bases, leaving 22 bases between them. Germline CDR1 is LNHDA and CDR2 is SQIVND (reference sequence). There are 17 residues in the CDR3.